This T cell receptor beta chain is drawn from a study of T cell changes during pregnancy in multiple sclerosis. The table came from immunoSEQ multiplex PCR; TCRdb's copy has only in-frame clones and leaves some out. Of 65,000 to 75,000 clones listed, roughly 92% are singletons. The clonotype was recovered from a female donor in good health, enrolled as a control in a pregnancy study. Here the sequenced sample was CD8+ T cells from peripheral blood mononuclear cells, taken in the third trimester of pregnancy.

CDR3 coding DNA: TGTGCCAGCAGTCCGGACAGAGGATACGTCTCCTATAATTCACCCCTCCACTTT. The encoded protein is CASSPDRGYVSYNSPLHF. The chain is built from TRBV27 and TRBJ1-6; weak D call: TRBD1 (6 bases). The CDR3 runs to 18 residues. The germline V gene encodes CDR1 MNHEY and CDR2 SMNVEV (reference sequence). V lost 5 bases to trimming and J lost 0 bases, with 17 bases between them.